Following are 17 T cell receptor beta chains from one sample sequenced in a study of blood T cell repertoires in COVID-19. Sequencing used immunoSEQ multiplex PCR; TCRdb keeps in-frame clones, though not all of them. The sample comprises fewer than 200,000 clones, roughly nine tenths of which are singletons, and more than 25% rests with the top ten. Source material: peripheral blood. The origin of the receptors is a man between 60 and 75 years old with acute or convalescent COVID-19.

The gene calls are TRBV12-3 or TRBV12-4 and TRBJ2-7, with D possibly being TRBD2 (5 bases). With 6 bases removed from V and 3 bases from J, the gap between germline ends came to 12 bases. The CDR3 is 13 residues long. The CDR3 DNA reads TGTGCCAGCAGCAAAGCGGACCGCTACGAGCAGTACTTC. This encodes CASSKADRYEQYF.

This chain connects TRBV24-1 to TRBJ2-5, with TRBD1 matching 10 bases. The CDR3 has 16 residues. CDR1 and CDR2 from the germline V gene are KGHDR and SFDVKD. Trimming took 5 bases from V and 5 from J; bases not matched to a gene: 10. The CDR3 DNA reads TGTGCCACCAGTGCCCCGGACAGGGGGGGGTCGGAGACCCAGTACTTC. Translating it yields CATSAPDRGGSETQYF.

The chain recombines TRBV10-3 with TRBJ2-2; 11 bases are a match to TRBD2. The germline V gene encodes CDR1 ENHRY and CDR2 SYGVKD. The trim removed 7 bases at V and 0 bases at J, leaving 1 base unmatched. The length of the CDR3 is 15 residues. The DNA of the CDR3 is TGTGCCATCAAGACTAGCGGGACGAACACCGGGGAGCTGTTTTTT. It is translated as CAIKTSGTNTGELFF.

This chain connects TRBV5-1 to TRBJ2-7; no reliable D call. The germline V gene encodes CDR1 SGHRS and CDR2 YFSETQ. CDR3 length: 14 residues. Trimming removed 0 bases at V and 2 bases at J, with 9 bases between. The CDR3, as DNA: TGCGCCAGCAGCTTGGCCGGAGAGACCTACGAGCAGTACTTC. This sequence encodes CASSLAGETYEQYF.

The V gene is TRBV6-6, the J gene TRBJ1-3; D might be TRBD1 (5 bases). Per germline, CDR1 MNHNY and CDR2 SVGAGI (reference sequence). This CDR3 is built from 16 residues. Trimming pared 2 bases from V and 1 base from J, leaving 12 bases between. The CDR3 sequence is CASSYGQGWSGNTIYF. The CDR3 DNA reads TGTGCCAGCAGTTACGGGCAGGGATGGTCTGGAAACACCATATATTTT.

The chain joins TRBV7-8 to TRBJ1-3, with D hard to call. The CDR3 runs to 13 residues. From germline, CDR1 is SGHVS and CDR2 FQNEAQ. V lost 4 bases, J lost 0 bases, and 4 bases lay in between. The CDR3 reads CASSYGSGNTIYF. The CDR3 nucleotides read TGTGCCAGCAGCTACGGCTCTGGAAACACCATATATTTT.

This clone showed up just once. The CDR3 sequence is CASSGPRGARNYGYTF. The CDR3 region has the DNA TGTGCCAGCAGCGGACCGCGGGGGGCGCGCAACTATGGCTACACCTTC. The chain has TRBV9 and TRBJ1-2; D is possibly TRBD1 (6 bases). CDR1 and CDR2 from the germline V gene are SGDLS and YYNGEE. This CDR3 comprises 16 residues. V was trimmed by 3 bases and J by 2 bases, leaving 17 bases between them.

This chain links TRBV25-1 with TRBJ1-2; D is ambiguous. The V gene lost 4 bases and the J gene lost 2 bases, with 5 bases spanning the gap. The V gene's germline CDR1 is MGHDK and CDR2 SYGVNS. CDR3 length: 12 residues. The CDR3 DNA follows: TGTGCCAGCAGTGGCAGGAACTATGGCTACACCTTC. Protein: CASSGRNYGYTF.

This chain connects TRBV29-1 to TRBJ1-3; 8 bases match TRBD1. The V gene's germline CDR1 is SQVTM and CDR2 ANQGSEA. This CDR3 contains 12 residues. Losses at the gene ends were 8 bases for V and 4 bases for J; bases not matched to a gene: 4. The CDR3 reads CSFGQGGNTIYF. The CDR3 region has the DNA TGCAGCTTTGGACAGGGCGGAAACACCATATATTTT.

The rearrangement links TRBV19 to TRBJ1-2; 7 bases line up with TRBD1. J gave up 5 bases and V 3 bases, and 12 bases lay outside the gene matches. This CDR3 is 16 amino acids long. CDR1 is LNHDA and CDR2 is SQIVND in the germline V gene (reference sequence). The CDR3 DNA reads TGTGCCAGTAGTATTAAAGCACCGACAGGGAATTATGGCTACACCTTC. It codes for CASSIKAPTGNYGYTF.

This rearrangement joins TRBV5-1 to TRBJ1-2; D may be TRBD1 (5 bases). Germline-derived CDR1 and CDR2 are SGHRS and YFSETQ. The CDR3 extends over 11 amino acids. V gave up 4 bases and J gave up 12 bases, with 13 bases separating them. Written as DNA, the CDR3 is TGCGCCAGCAGCGCGGGACGGATCCACACCTTC. Amino acid sequence: CASSAGRIHTF.

This clone appeared a single time. V and J are TRBV12-3 or TRBV12-4 and TRBJ1-2, with D unclear. V dropped 7 bases and J dropped 0 bases, with 9 bases sitting between them. This CDR3 spans 13 amino acids. The DNA of the CDR3 is TGTGCCAGCACCATGAGGTCTAACTATGGCTACACCTTC. This translates into CASTMRSNYGYTF.

The chain uses TRBV30 and TRBJ1-2; 7 positions match TRBD1. This CDR3 comprises 13 residues. Germline trimming cut 2 bases from V and 6 bases from J; bases unmatched to any gene: 6. Germline V gives CDR1 GTSNPN, CDR2 SVGIG (reference sequence). The CDR3 sequence is CAWSMRQGDGYTF. The CDR3, as DNA: TGTGCCTGGAGTATGAGGCAGGGGGATGGCTACACCTTC.

V and J are TRBV18 and TRBJ2-7; 9 bases are a match to TRBD1. Germline-derived CDR1 and CDR2 are KGHSH and LQKENI. J gave up 7 bases and V 3 bases, and 4 bases lay outside the gene matches. The CDR3 covers 13 residues. In nucleotides, the CDR3 is TGTGCCAGCTCACCCGGGACAGGGTTTGAGCAGTACGTC. Amino acids: CASSPGTGFEQYV.

The chain combines TRBV24-1 with TRBJ2-3; 10 bases are shared with TRBD2. Germline CDR1 KGHDR, CDR2 SFDVKD. This CDR3 is built from 17 residues. The J segment lost 6 bases and the V segment lost 4 bases, leaving 12 bases of the junction unmatched. The CDR3 protein is CATSEGELAGVRDTQYF. DNA of the CDR3: TGTGCCACCAGTGAAGGGGAGCTAGCGGGAGTTAGGGATACGCAGTATTTT.

The chain carries TRBV30 and TRBJ2-1, with 15 bases identical to TRBD2. Germline V gene lookup returns CDR1 GTSNPN and CDR2 SVGIG (reference sequence). The CDR3 extends over 16 amino acids. V was pared by 1 base and J by 8 bases, with 6 bases of the junction left unmatched. The CDR3 spells CAWSEGTSGRRDEQFF. The CDR3 DNA sequence: TGTGCCTGGAGTGAAGGGACTAGCGGGAGGCGGGATGAGCAGTTCTTC.

This clone has just one count. The chain employs TRBV5-1 and TRBJ1-1, with D possibly being TRBD1 (5 bases). Germline V lookup: CDR1 SGHRS, CDR2 YFSETQ. V lost 4 bases, J lost 5 bases, and 18 bases lay in between. This CDR3 spans 15 amino acids. The CDR3 nucleotides read TGCGCCAGCAGCGGAACAGGTAACGCTGGGACTGAAGCTTTCTTT. It yields the protein CASSGTGNAGTEAFF.